The table lists the clone carrying this T cell receptor beta chain with many counts. What it recognizes is unknown. Trimming left V 9 bases short and J 10 bases short, with 18 bases between. Germline CDR1 SEHNR, CDR2 FQNEAQ (reference sequence). CDR3 length equals 12 residues. Regarding time point: newly diagnosed GD, antithyroid drugs for less than 3 months. PBMC RNA was the source of the TCR library. The authors built TCR beta libraries using iRepertoire HTBI primers and Arm-PCR of CDR3 regions. TCRdb reanalysed the multiplex PCR reads using MiXCR and keeps one entry per CDR3 protein. Here the sample spans some 410,000 distinct CDR3 sequences, about a sixth being singletons. This specimen comes from a study of regulatory T cells in long-lasting Graves disease. Study-wide findings and caveats: Possibly, accuracy suffered from the small sample size.

These same data were also listed under a study on T cells in Graves' hyperthyroidism and ophthalmopathy.

The chain employs TRBV7-9 and TRBJ2-5, with D perhaps TRBD2 (6 bases). This clonotype was sampled from a woman aged 25 to 45 with Graves disease. Source: peripheral blood mononuclear cells (PBMCs), taken at new diagnosis, from a patient treated with antithyroid drugs. Written as DNA, the CDR3 is TGTGCCAGTCAATCGGGGGATGAGGGCCAGTACTTC. It encodes CASQSGDEGQYF.